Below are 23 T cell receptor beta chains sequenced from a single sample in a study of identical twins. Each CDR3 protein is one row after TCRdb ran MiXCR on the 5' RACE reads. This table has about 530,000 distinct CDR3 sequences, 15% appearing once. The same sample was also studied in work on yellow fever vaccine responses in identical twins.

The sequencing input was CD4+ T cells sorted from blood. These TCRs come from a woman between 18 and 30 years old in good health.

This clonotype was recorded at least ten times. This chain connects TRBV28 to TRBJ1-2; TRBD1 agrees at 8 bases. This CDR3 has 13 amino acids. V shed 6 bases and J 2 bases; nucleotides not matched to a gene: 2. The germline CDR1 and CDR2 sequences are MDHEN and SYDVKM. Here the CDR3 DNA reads TGTGCCAGCAGAAGACAGGGGAACTATGGCTACACCTTC. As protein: CASRRQGNYGYTF.

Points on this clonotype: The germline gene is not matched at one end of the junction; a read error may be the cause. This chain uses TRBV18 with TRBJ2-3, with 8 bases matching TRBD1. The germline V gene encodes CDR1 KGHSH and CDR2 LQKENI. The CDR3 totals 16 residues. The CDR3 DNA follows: TGTACCAGCTCATCCCGGGACAGGAGCGGCACGGATACGCAGTATTTT. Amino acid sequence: CTSSSRDRSGTDTQYF.

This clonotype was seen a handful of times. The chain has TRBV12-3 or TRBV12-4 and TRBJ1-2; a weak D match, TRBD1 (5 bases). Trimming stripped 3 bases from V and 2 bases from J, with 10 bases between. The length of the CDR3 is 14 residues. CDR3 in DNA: TGTGCCAGCAGTTTCGAGGGGATAAACTATGGCTACACCTTC. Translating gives CASSFEGINYGYTF.

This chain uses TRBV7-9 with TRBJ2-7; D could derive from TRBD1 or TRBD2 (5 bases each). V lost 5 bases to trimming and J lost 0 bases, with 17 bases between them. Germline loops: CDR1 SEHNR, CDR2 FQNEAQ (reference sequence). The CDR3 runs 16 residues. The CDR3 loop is CASSRRGTSSSYEQYF. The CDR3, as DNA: TGTGCCAGCAGCCGCCGAGGGACCTCGAGCTCCTACGAGCAGTACTTC.

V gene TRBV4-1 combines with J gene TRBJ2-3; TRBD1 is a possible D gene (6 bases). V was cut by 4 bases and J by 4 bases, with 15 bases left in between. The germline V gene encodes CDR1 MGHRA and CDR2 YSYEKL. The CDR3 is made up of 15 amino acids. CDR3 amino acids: CASSPNPAGADTQYF. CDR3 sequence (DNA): TGCGCCAGCAGCCCGAACCCAGCAGGGGCAGATACGCAGTATTTT.

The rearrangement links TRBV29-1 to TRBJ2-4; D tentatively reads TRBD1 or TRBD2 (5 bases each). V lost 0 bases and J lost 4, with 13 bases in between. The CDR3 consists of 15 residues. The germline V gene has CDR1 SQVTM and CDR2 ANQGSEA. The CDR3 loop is CSVEDRDVSKNIQYF. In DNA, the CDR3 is TGCAGCGTTGAAGATCGGGACGTCTCGAAAAACATTCAGTACTTC.

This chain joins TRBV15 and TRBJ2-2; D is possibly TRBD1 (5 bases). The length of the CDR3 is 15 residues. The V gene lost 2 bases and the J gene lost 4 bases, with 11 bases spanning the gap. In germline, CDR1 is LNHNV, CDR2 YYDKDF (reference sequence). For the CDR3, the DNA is TGTGCCACCAGCAGACCAGGGTCCCGCACCGGGGAGCTGTTTTTT. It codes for CATSRPGSRTGELFF. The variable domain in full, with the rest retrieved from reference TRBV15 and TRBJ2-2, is DAMVIQNPRYQVTQFGKPVTLSCSQTLNHNVMYWYQQKSSQAPKLLFHYYDKDFNNEADTPDNFQSRRPNTSFCFLDIRSPGLGDTAMYLCATSRPGSRTGELFFGEGSRLTVL.

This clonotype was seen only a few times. The DNA for the CDR3 is TGCAGTGCTAGTATCCCACCTAGCGGGGCAAAGACAGAGCAGTTCTTC. Translated: CSASIPPSGAKTEQFF. This sequence joins TRBV20-1 and TRBJ2-1; TRBD2 matches at 9 bases. CDR1 and CDR2 (germline): DFQATT, SNEGSKA (reference sequence). This CDR3 spans 16 amino acids. V trimming: 3 bases; J trimming: 10 bases; junction bases outside the gene matches: 16.

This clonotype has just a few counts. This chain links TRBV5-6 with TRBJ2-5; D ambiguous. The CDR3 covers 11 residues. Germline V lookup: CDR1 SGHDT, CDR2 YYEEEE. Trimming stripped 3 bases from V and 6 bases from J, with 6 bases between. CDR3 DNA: TGTGCCAGCAGCTCGCACAAGACCCAGTACTTC. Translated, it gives CASSSHKTQYF.

This chain's CDR3 is CSAGGLAGGRGTDTQYF. The CDR3 DNA reads as TGCAGCGCTGGGGGACTAGCGGGAGGGCGAGGCACAGATACGCAGTATTTT. This chain joins TRBV29-1 and TRBJ2-3; 16 nucleotides align to TRBD2. Trimming at V came to 7 bases and at J to 1 base, leaving 8 bases not matched to a gene. CDR3 length: 17 amino acids. Germline V lookup: CDR1 SQVTM, CDR2 ANQGSEA.

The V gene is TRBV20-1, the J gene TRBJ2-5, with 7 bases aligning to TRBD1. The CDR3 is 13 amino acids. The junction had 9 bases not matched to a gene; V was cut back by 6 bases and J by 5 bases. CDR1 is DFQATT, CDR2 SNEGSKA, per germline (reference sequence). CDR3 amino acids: CSAPTGVGETQYF. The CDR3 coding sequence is TGCAGTGCGCCTACAGGGGTCGGGGAGACCCAGTACTTC.

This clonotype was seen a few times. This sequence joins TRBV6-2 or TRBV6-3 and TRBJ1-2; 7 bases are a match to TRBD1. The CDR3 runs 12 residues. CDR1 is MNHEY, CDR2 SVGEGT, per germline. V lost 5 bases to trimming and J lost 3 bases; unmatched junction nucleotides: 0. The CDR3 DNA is TGTGCCAGCAGTGACAGGGACTATGGCTACACCTTC. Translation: CASSDRDYGYTF.

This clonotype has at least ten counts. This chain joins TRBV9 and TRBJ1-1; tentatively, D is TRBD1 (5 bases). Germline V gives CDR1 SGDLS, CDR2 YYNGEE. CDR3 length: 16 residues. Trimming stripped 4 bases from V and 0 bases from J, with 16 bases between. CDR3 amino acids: CASSPPVEGLNTEAFF. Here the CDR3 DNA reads TGTGCCAGCAGCCCCCCGGTGGAGGGGTTGAACACTGAAGCTTTCTTT. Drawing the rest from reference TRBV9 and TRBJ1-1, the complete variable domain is DSGVTQTPKHLITATGQRVTLRCSPRSGDLSVYWYQQSLDQGLQFLIQYYNGEERAKGNILERFSAQQFPDLHSELNLSSLELGDSALYFCASSPPVEGLNTEAFFGQGTRLTVV.

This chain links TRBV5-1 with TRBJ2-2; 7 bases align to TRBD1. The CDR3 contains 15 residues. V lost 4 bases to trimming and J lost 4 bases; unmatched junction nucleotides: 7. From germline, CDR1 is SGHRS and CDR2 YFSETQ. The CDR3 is CASSLGQEITGELFF. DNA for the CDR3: TGCGCCAGCAGCCTTGGACAGGAAATCACCGGGGAGCTGTTTTTT.

Here the CDR3 reads CASSLGGLAGGPGTDTQYF. Here the CDR3 DNA reads TGTGCCAGCAGCTTAGGCGGGCTAGCGGGGGGGCCAGGCACAGATACGCAGTATTTT. The chain is built from TRBV11-2 and TRBJ2-3; 12 nucleotides match TRBD2. This CDR3 region has 19 residues. J gave up 1 base and V 1 base, and 9 bases lay outside the gene matches. CDR1 is SGHAT and CDR2 is FQNNGV in the germline V gene.

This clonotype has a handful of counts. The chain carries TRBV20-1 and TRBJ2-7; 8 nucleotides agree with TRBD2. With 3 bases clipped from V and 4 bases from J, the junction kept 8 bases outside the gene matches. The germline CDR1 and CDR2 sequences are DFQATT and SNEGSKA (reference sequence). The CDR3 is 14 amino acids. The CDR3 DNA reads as TGCAGTGCTAGGCGGGAGGCCCCATTTTACGAGCAGTACTTC. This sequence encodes CSARREAPFYEQYF.

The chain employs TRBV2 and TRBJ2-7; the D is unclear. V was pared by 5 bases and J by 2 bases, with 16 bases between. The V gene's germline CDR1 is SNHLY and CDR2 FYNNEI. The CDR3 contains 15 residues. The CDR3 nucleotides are TGTGCCAGCAGTTCCCTCCGGGTATCAGCCTACGAGCAGTACTTC. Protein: CASSSLRVSAYEQYF.

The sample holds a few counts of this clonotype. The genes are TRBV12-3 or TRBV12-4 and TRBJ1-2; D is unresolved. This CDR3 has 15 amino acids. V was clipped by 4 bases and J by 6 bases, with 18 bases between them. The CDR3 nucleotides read TGTGCCAGCAGTTCTTCTGGACGGATTAATAATGGCTACACCTTC. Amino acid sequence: CASSSSGRINNGYTF.

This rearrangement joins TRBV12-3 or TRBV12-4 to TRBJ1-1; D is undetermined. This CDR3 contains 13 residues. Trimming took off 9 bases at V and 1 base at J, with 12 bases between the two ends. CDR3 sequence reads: CASSAQRNTEAFF. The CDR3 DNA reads TGTGCCAGTTCGGCTCAGCGGAACACTGAAGCTTTCTTT.

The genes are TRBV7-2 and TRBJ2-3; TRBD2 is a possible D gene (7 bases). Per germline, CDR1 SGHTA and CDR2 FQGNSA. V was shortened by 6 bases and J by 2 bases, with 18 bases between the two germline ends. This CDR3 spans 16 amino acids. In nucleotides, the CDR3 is TGTGCCAGCAGACAAGAGAGGGGGGGCCTCACAGATACGCAGTATTTT. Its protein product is CASRQERGGLTDTQYF.

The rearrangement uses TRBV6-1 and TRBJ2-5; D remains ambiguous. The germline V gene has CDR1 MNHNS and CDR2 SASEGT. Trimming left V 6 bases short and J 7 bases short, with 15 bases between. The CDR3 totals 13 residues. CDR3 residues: CASRRENWGTQYF. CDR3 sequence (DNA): TGTGCCAGCAGACGTGAGAACTGGGGGACCCAGTACTTC.

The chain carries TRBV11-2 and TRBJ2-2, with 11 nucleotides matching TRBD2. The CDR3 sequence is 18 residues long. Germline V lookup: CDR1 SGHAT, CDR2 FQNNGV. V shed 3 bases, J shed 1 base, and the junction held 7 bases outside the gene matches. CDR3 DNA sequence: TGTGCCAGCAGCTTTTCAACTAGCGGGAGAGGGAACACCGGGGAGCTGTTTTTT. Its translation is CASSFSTSGRGNTGELFF.

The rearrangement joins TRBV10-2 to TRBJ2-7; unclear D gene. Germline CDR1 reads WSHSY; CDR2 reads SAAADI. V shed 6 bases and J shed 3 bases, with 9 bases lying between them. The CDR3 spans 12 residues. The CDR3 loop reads CASRSGSYEQYV. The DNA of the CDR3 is TGCGCCAGCAGGTCAGGAAGCTACGAGCAGTACGTC.